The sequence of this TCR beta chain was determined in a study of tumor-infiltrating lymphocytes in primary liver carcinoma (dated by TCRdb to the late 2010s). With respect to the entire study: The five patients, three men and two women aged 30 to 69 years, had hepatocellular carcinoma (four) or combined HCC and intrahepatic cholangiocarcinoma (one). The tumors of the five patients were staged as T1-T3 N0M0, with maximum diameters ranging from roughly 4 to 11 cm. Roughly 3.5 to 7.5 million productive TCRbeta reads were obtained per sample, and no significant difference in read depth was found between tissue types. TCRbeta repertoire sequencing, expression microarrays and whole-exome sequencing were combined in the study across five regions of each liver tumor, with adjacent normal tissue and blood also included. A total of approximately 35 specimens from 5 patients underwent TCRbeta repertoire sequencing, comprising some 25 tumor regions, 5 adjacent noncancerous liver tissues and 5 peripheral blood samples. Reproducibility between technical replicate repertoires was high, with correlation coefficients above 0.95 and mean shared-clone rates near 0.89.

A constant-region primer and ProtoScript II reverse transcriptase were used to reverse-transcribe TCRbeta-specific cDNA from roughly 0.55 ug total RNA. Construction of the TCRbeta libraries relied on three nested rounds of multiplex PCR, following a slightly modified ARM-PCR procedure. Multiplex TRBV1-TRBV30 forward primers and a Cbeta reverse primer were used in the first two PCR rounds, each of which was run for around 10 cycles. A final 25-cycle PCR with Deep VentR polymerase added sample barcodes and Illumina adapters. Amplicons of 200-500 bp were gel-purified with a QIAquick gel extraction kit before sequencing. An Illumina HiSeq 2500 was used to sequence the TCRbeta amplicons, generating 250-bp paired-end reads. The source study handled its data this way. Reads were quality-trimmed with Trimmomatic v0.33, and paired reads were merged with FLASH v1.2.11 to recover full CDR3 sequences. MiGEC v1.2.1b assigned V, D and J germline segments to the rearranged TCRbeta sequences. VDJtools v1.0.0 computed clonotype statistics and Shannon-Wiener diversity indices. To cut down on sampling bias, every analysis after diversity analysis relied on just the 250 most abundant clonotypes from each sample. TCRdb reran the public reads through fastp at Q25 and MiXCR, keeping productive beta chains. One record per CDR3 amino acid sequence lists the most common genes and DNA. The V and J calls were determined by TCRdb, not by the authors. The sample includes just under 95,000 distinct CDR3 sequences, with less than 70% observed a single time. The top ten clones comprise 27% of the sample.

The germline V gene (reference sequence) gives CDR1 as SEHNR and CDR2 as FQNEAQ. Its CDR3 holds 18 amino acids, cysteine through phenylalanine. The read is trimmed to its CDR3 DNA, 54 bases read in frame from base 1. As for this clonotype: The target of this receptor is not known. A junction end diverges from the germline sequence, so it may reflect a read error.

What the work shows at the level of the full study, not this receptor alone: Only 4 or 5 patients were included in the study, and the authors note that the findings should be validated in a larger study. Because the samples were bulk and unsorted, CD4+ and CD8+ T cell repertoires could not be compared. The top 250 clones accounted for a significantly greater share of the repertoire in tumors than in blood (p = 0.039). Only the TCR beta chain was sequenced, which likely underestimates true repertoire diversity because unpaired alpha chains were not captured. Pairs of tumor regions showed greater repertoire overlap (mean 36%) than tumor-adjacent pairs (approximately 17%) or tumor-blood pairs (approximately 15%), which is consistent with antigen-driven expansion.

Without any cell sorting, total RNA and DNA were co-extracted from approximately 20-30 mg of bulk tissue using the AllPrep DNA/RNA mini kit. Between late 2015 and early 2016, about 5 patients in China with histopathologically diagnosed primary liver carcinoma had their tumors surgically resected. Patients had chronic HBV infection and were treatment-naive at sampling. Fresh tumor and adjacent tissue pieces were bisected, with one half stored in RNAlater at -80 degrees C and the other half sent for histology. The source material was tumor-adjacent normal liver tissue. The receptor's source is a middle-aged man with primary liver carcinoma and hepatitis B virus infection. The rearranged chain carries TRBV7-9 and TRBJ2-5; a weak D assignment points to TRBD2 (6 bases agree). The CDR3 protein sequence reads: CVSSLLGVLTSFGETQYF. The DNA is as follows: TGTGTCAGCAGCTTACTGGGGGTCCTTACTAGCTTTGGGGAGACCCAGTACTTC. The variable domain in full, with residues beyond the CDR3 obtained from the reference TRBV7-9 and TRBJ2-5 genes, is DTGVSQNPRHKITKRGQNVTFRCDPISEHNRLYWYRQTLGQGPEFLTYFQNEAQLEKSRLLSDRFSAERPKGSFSTLEIQRTEQGDSAMYLCVSSLLGVLTSFGETQYFGPGTRLLVL.